The 6 T cell receptor beta chains given below trace back to one sample, sequenced in a study of T cells in Graves' hyperthyroidism and ophthalmopathy. TCR beta CDR3 regions were amplified from RNA. The HTBI set primed first-round TCR CDR3 RT-PCR. Each CDR3 protein is one row after TCRdb ran MiXCR on the multiplex PCR reads. Of roughly 840,000 distinct CDR3 sequences listed, 38% were seen once; the top ten hold about 9%. Sequences were obtained from blood. These receptor sequences come from a young man with Graves' hyperthyroidism.

This sequence joins TRBV29-1 and TRBJ2-7; 9 nucleotides align to TRBD1. Per the germline V gene, CDR1 is SQVTM and CDR2 is ANQGSEA. V shed 6 bases and J 5 bases; nucleotides not matched to a gene: 5. There are 12 residues in the CDR3. CDR3 in DNA: TGCAGCGTAGACAGGGGGACCGACGAGCAGTACTTC. Translation gives CSVDRGTDEQYF.

This clonotype has at least ten counts. The CDR3 sequence is CASSEPGTGMRYEQYF. The CDR3, as DNA: TGCGCCAGCAGTGAGCCCGGGACAGGGATGCGCTACGAGCAGTACTTC. The V and J genes are TRBV10-2 and TRBJ2-7, with TRBD1 matching 9 bases. V shed 2 bases and J 3 bases; nucleotides not matched to a gene: 8. Germline-derived CDR1 and CDR2 are WSHSY and SAAADI. This CDR3 contains 16 residues.

The rearrangement joins TRBV25-1 to TRBJ1-1; no firm D call. Trimming took off 6 bases at V and 10 bases at J, with 6 bases between the two ends. The V gene's germline CDR1 is MGHDK and CDR2 SYGVNS. The CDR3 is made up of 9 amino acids. This CDR3 reads CASRVLAFF. The CDR3 bases are TGTGCCAGCAGGGTGTTAGCTTTCTTT.

In its sample, this clonotype was seen many times. This rearrangement joins TRBV7-9 to TRBJ2-5; 7 bases agree with TRBD2. Trimming removed 2 bases from V and 1 base from J; junction bases left unmatched: 4. Germline CDR1 and CDR2: SEHNR and FQNEAQ (reference sequence). This CDR3 has 15 amino acids. CDR3 in amino acids: CASSLPSGLQETQYF. CDR3 in DNA: TGTGCCAGCAGCTTACCTAGCGGCCTCCAAGAGACCCAGTACTTC.

This clonotype was picked up a small number of times. J is TRBJ2-7 and V is TRBV4-1; TRBD2 agrees at 9 bases. The V gene end was trimmed by 5 bases and the J gene end by 9 bases; junction bases not matched to a gene: 5. CDR1 MGHRA and CDR2 YSYEKL come from the germline V gene. This CDR3 is built from 12 residues. The CDR3: CASSLTSGVQYF. The CDR3 region has the DNA TGCGCCAGCAGCTTGACTAGCGGAGTGCAGTACTTC.

For the CDR3, the DNA is TGTGCCAGCAGTGAATTCATGGGTCGCTCCTATAATTCACCCCTCCACTTT. Its translation is CASSEFMGRSYNSPLHF. The chain couples TRBV6-1 to TRBJ1-6, with D hard to call. Per the germline V gene, CDR1 is MNHNS and CDR2 is SASEGT. V lost 2 bases and J lost 0, with 11 bases in between. This CDR3 has 17 residues.